The clone carrying this T cell receptor beta chain was counted many times. The data were obtained in a study of glioma-infiltrating T cells. V trimming: 4 bases; J trimming: 5 bases; junction bases outside the gene matches: 4. The germline CDR1 and CDR2 sequences are LGHDT and YNNKEL (reference sequence). The length of the CDR3 is 14 residues. The iRepertoire nested amplicon-rescue multiplex PCR amplified TCR alpha and beta CDR3s from RNA. For one-step reverse transcription and amplification, 100-400 ng of tissue mRNA or PBMC total RNA was used. TCRdb itself ran the multiplex PCR reads through MiXCR, one entry per CDR3 protein. The repertoire holds about 200,000 distinct CDR3 sequences, with about 31% as singletons.

The sample consisted of glioma tissue, nonneoplastic brain tissue, or PBMCs (not recorded which). The chain combines TRBV3-1 with TRBJ1-1; TRBD1 matches 10 bases. This TCR derives from a human donor with low-grade glioma or glioblastoma, undergoing nonglioma brain surgery, or in good health (not recorded which). As DNA, the CDR3 is TGTGCCAGCAGCCTAGGGACAGGGGAAACTGAAGCTTTCTTT. Its translation is CASSLGTGETEAFF.